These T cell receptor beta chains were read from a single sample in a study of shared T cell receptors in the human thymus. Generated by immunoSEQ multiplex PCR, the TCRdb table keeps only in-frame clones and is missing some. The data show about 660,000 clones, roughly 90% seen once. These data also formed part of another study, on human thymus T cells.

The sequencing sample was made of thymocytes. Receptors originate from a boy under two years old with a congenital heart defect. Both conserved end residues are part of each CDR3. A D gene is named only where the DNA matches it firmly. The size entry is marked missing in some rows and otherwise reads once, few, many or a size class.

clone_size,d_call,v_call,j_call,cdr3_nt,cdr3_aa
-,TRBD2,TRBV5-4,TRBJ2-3,TGTGCCAGCAGCCTAACTAGCGGGAGGGTAGCAGATACGCAGTATTTT,CASSLTSGRVADTQYF
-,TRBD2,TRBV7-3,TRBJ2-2,TGTGCCAGCAGCTTCGGGACTAGCGGGATTGCTGGGGAGCTGTTTTTT,CASSFGTSGIAGELFF
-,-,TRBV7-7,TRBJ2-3,TGTGCCAGCAGCTTATCGGTTAGCGGAACAGATACGCAGTATTTT,CASSLSVSGTDTQYF
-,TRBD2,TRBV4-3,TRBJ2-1,TGCGCCAGCGGGAGGCCGGGACTAGCGGGAGGAGGGGACTACAATGAGCAGTTCTTC,CASGRPGLAGGGDYNEQFF
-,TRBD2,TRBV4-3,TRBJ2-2,TGCGCCAGCAGCCAAGATCGTAGCGGGAGTTCTGGCGGGGAGCTGTTTTTT,CASSQDRSGSSGGELFF
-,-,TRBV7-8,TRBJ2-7,TGTGCCAGCCGCGAACCTCCAGGGGAGCAGTACTTC,CASREPPGEQYF
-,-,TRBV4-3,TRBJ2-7,TGCGCCAGCAGCCAAGATCTTGGGCAGGACTACACCTACGAGCAGTACTTC,CASSQDLGQDYTYEQYF
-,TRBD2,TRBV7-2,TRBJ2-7,TGTGCCAGCAGCTTTAGGCGGGAGTTTCCTTACGAGCAGTACTTC,CASSFRREFPYEQYF
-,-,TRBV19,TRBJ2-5,TGTGCCAGTAGTTCCGGACAGTCCCAGTACTTC,CASSSGQSQYF
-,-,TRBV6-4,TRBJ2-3,TGTGCCAGCAGTGACTCTACTCGCCACCCCCCGCGAGAGCAGTATTTT,CASSDSTRHPPREQYF
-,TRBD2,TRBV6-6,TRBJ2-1,TGTGCCAGCAGTACTAGCGGGAGGTTATACAATGAGCAGTTCTTC,CASSTSGRLYNEQFF
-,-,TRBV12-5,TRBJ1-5,TGTGCTAGTGCCTCCCCCGGTCGGCCCCAGCATTTT,CASASPGRPQHF
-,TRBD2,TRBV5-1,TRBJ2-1,TGCGCCAGCAGCTTGGCGGGGACTAGCGGGGACCCCAATGAGCAGTTCTTC,CASSLAGTSGDPNEQFF
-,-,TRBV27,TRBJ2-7,TGTGCCAGCAGTCCCGCGGGGGCGCTGGCCTACGAGCAGTACTTC,CASSPAGALAYEQYF
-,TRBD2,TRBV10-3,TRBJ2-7,TGTGCCATCAGTCCCTCGGCTAGCGGGAGTTCACACTACGAGCAGTACTTC,CAISPSASGSSHYEQYF
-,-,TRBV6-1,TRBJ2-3,TGTGCCAGCAGTGAAGCCCCTAGCGCCCGACGGCAGGATACGCAGTATTTT,CASSEAPSARRQDTQYF
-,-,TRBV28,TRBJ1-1,TGTGCCAGCAGTTTCGGCATACGAGCGACTGAAGCTTTCTTT,CASSFGIRATEAFF
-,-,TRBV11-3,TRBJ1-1,TGTGCCAGCAGCTCCCACAGGGAGCGTTTGAACACTGAAGCTTTCTTT,CASSSHRERLNTEAFF
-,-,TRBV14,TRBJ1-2,TGTGCCAGCAGCCCGATGAGGGCCAACTATGGCTACACCTTC,CASSPMRANYGYTF
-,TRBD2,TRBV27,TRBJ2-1,TGTGCCAGCAGTTTATCGCTAGCGGGAGAGAATGAGCAGTTCTTC,CASSLSLAGENEQFF
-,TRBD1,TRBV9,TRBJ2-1,TGTGCCAGCAGCGTAGGTCTAGACAGGGGGCAGTACAATGAGCAGTTCTTC,CASSVGLDRGQYNEQFF
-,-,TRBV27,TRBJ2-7,TGTGCCAGCAGCTTTGGAGCGGTGCCTTTTGGCGAGCAGTACTTC,CASSFGAVPFGEQYF
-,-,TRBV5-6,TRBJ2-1,TGTGCCAGCAGCTTGGCCAAACGGCGGAAGGACAATGAGCAGTTCTTC,CASSLAKRRKDNEQFF
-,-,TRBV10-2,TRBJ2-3,TGCGCCAGCACCCACCCTCCGCGGGAATGGACAGATACGCAGTATTTT,CASTHPPREWTDTQYF
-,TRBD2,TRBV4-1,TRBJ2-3,TGCGCCAGCAGCCCCCTTGGGTTAGCGGGAGGAGATACGCAGTATTTT,CASSPLGLAGGDTQYF
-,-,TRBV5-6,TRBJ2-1,TGTGCCAGCAGCATTGGACTACCCTACAATGAGCAGTTCTTC,CASSIGLPYNEQFF
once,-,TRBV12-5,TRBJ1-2,TGTGCTAGTGGTTTGGCCCCCTTTACAGGCCTCAGGATAGGGGGCTACACCTTC,CASGLAPFTGLRIGGYTF
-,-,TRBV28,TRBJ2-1,TGTGCCACCAAACGGGGCGCTTTGGGGGGCAATGAGCAGTTCTTC,CATKRGALGGNEQFF
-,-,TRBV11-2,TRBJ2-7,TGTGCCAGCAGCTCGCTAGGAGCCGAGCAGTACTTC,CASSSLGAEQYF
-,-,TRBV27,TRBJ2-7,TGTGCCAGCAGTACAAACAGGGTGCCCTACGAGCAGTACTTC,CASSTNRVPYEQYF
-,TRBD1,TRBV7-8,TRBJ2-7,TGTGCCAGCAGCCCCCCGGGGACAGGGGTCTACGAGCAGTACTTC,CASSPPGTGVYEQYF
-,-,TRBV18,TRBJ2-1,TGTGCCAGCTCACCACCGTCGGTAACCTACAATGAGCAGTTCTTC,CASSPPSVTYNEQFF
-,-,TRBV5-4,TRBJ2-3,TGTGCCAGCAGCCCGTTCCCAGGGGGAGGAGTAGATACGCAGTATTTT,CASSPFPGGGVDTQYF
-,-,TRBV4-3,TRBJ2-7,TGCGCCAGCAGCCAAGATCGGGCTAGCGAGGACGAGCAGTACTTC,CASSQDRASEDEQYF
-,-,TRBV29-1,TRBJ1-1,TGCAGCGTTGAGGGAGGGGCGACCACTGAAGCTTTCTTT,CSVEGGATTEAFF
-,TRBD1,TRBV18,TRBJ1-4,TGTGCCAGCTCACCAAGCGAGGGGGCCATGAGGAAACTGTTTTTT,CASSPSEGAMRKLFF
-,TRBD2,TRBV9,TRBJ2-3,TGTGCCAGCAGCCTATCGACTAGCGGGCGGTCGGCAGATACGCAGTATTTT,CASSLSTSGRSADTQYF
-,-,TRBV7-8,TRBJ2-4,TGTGCCAGCAGCTTAGCATCCCTGAAAAACATTCAGTACTTC,CASSLASLKNIQYF
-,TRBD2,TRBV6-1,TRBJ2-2,TGTGCCAGCAGTGAACTAAGAGGAGCGGGAAGCACCGGGGAGCTGTTTTTT,CASSELRGAGSTGELFF
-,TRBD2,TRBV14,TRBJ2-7,TGTGCCAGCAGCCAAAGAGGACTAGCGGGAGGCTCCTCCTCCTACGAGCAGTACTTC,CASSQRGLAGGSSSYEQYF
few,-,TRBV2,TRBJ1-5,TGTGCCAGCAGTGGGGGGCCTTCCTGGCAGCCCCAGCATTTT,CASSGGPSWQPQHF
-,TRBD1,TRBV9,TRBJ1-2,TGTGCCAGCAGCCCGGGACAGGGGGGCGGATTCCTCTATGGCTACACCTTC,CASSPGQGGGFLYGYTF
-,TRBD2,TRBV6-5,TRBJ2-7,TGTGCCAGCAGTTACTTTGGACTAGCGGGAGCGTACGAGCAGTACTTC,CASSYFGLAGAYEQYF
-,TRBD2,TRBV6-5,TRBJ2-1,TGTGCCAGCAGGACTAGCGGGAGTAAAAATGAGCAGTTCTTC,CASRTSGSKNEQFF
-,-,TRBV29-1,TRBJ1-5,TGCAGTGTACCTGACGGAGCCAATCAGCCCCAGCATTTT,CSVPDGANQPQHF
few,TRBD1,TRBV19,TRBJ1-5,TGTGCCAGTAGTAGAGGGACTGGACAGGGGGCCGATCAGCCCCAGCATTTT,CASSRGTGQGADQPQHF
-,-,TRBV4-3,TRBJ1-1,TGCGCCAGCAGCCAAGTAGCGGATGGCACTGAAGCTTTCTTT,CASSQVADGTEAFF
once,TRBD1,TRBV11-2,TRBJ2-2,TGTGCCAGCAGCTTAGAATGGGACAGAGATTCGCTTCCCGGGGAGCTGTTTTTT,CASSLEWDRDSLPGELFF